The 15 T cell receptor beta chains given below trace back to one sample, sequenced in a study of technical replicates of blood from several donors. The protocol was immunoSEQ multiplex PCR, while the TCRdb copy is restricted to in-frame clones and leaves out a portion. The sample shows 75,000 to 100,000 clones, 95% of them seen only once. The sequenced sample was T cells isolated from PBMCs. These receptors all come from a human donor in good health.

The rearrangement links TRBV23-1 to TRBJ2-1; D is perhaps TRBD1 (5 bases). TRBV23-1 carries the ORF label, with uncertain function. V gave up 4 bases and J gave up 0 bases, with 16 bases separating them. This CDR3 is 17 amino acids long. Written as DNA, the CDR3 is TGCGCCAGCAGTCGCGAGTGTGGCAGGGACTCCTACAATGAGCAGTTCTTC. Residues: CASSRECGRDSYNEQFF.

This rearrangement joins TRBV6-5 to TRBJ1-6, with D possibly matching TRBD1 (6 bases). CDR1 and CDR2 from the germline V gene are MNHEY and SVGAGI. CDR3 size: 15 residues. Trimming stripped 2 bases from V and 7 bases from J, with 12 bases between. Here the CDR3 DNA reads TGTGCCAGCAGTTACCGGGACACCACAAATTCACCCCTCCACTTT. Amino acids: CASSYRDTTNSPLHF.

The CDR3 sequence is CASSSGGTGNTIYF. The CDR3 DNA reads TGCGCCAGCAGCTCCGGGGGTACTGGAAACACCATATATTTT. The chain links TRBV5-1 to TRBJ1-3, with a possible D match to TRBD1 (5 bases). The CDR3 contains 14 residues. V was clipped by 3 bases and J by 2 bases, with 9 bases between them. The germline V gene has CDR1 SGHRS and CDR2 YFSETQ.

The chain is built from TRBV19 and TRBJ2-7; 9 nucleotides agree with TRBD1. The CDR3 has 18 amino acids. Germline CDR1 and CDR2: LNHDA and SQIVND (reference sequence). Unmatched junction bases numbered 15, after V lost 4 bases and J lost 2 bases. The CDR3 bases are TGTGCCAGTAGTACCTCCACACCCCGGGACAGGGATCCCTACGAGCAGTACTTC. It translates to CASSTSTPRDRDPYEQYF.

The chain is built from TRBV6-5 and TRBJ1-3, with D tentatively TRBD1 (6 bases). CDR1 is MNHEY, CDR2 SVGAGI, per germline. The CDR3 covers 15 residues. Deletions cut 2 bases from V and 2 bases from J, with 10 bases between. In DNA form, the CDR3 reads TGTGCCAGCAGTTACACCGGACAGCCTGGAAACACCATATATTTT. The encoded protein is CASSYTGQPGNTIYF.

The CDR3 DNA follows: TGCGCCAGCAGCTATTCCCCGGGACAGCCCCAGCATTTT. Residues: CASSYSPGQPQHF. The J gene is TRBJ1-5, the V gene TRBV5-1; D is ambiguous. This CDR3 comprises 13 residues. The V and J ends lost 3 bases and 7 bases respectively, with 11 bases between them. Germline V gene sequence: CDR1 SGHRS, CDR2 YFSETQ.

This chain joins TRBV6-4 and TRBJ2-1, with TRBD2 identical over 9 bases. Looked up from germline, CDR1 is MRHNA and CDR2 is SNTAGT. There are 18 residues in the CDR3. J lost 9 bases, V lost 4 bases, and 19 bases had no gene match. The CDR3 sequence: CASSAMGGTSSHVGEQFF. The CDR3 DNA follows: TGTGCCAGCAGTGCGATGGGGGGGACTAGCTCACATGTGGGTGAGCAGTTCTTC.

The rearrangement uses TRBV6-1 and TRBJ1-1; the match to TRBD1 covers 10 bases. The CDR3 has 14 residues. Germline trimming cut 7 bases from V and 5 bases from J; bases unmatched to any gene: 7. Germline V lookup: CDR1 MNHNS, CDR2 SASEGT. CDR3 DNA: TGTGCCAGCACTAGACAGGGGGCGGAGACTGAAGCTTTCTTT. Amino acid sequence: CASTRQGAETEAFF.

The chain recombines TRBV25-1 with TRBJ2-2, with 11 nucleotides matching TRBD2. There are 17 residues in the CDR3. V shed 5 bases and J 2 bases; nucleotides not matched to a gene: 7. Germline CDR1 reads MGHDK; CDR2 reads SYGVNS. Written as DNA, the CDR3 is TGTGCCAGCAGTCGCGGGACTAGCGGCGTTAACACCGGGGAGCTGTTTTTT. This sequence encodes CASSRGTSGVNTGELFF.

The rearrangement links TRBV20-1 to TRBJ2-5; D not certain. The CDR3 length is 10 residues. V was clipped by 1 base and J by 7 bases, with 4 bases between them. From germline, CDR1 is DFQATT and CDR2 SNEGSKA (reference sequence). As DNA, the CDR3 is TGCAGTGCTAGAGCAGGGACCCAGTACTTC. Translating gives CSARAGTQYF.

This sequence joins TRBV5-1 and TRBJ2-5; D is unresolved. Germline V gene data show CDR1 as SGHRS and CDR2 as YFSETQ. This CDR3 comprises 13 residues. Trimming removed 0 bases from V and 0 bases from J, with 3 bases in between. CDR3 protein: CASSLAYQETQYF. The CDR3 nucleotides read TGCGCCAGCAGCTTGGCGTACCAAGAGACCCAGTACTTC. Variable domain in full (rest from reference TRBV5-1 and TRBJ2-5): KAGVTQTPRYLIKTRGQQVTLSCSPISGHRSVSWYQQTPGQGLQFLFEYFSETQRNKGNFPGRFSGRQFSNSRSEMNVSTLELGDSALYLCASSLAYQETQYFGPGTRLLVL.

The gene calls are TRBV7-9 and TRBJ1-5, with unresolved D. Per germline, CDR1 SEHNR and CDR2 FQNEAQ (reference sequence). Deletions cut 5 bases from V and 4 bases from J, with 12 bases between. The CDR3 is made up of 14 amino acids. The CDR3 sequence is CASSHLGLNQPQHF. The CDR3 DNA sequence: TGTGCCAGCAGCCACCTGGGCTTAAATCAGCCCCAGCATTTT.

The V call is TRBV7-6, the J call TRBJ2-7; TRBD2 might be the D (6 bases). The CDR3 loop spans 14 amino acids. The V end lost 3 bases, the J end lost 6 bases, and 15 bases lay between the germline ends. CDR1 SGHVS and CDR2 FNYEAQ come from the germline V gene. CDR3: CASSLGGIGSEQYF. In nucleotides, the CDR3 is TGTGCCAGCAGCTTGGGTGGTATCGGGAGCGAGCAGTACTTC. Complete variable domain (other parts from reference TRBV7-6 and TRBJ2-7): GAGVSQSPRYKVTKRGQDVALRCDPISGHVSLYWYRQALGQGPEFLTYFNYEAQQDKSGLPNDRFSAERPEGSISTLTIQRTEQRDSAMYRCASSLGGIGSEQYFGPGTRLTVT.

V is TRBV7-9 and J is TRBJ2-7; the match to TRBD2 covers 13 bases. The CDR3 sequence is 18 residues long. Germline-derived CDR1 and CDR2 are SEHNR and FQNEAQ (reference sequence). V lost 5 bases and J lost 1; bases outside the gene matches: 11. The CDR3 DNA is TGTGCCAGCAGCCCCCGGTGGGGGACTAGCGGGATGTCCTACGAGCAGTACTTC. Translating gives CASSPRWGTSGMSYEQYF.

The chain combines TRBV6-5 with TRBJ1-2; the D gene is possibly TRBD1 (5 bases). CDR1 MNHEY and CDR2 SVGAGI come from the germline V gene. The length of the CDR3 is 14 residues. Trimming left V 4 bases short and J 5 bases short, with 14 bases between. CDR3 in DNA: TGTGCCAGCAGTTCCTCCCGTGACAGATATGGCTACACCTTC. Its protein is CASSSSRDRYGYTF.